The sequence of this T cell receptor beta chain was determined in a study of blood T cell repertoires in COVID-19. Study-level background: The United States, Italy and Spain supplied acute and convalescent COVID-19 samples.

The CDR3 totals 17 residues. Per germline, CDR1 MDHEN and CDR2 SYDVKM. After removal of 1 base from V and 0 bases from J, the junction contained 6 bases not matched to a gene. Participants reported their clinical history, and cohort assignment relied on those reports. Among Cohort 3 donors, those recovered had two negative PCRs, clearance, or symptom resolution. Authors' methods: By means of reference gene primer amplification, nucleated cell counts were estimated. Method: immunoSEQ multiplex PCR; TCRdb's copy keeps in-frame clones and lacks some. V and J calls and clone size are as listed in that table; D and trimming were resolved from the DNA. The sample lists 200,000 to 250,000 clones; 75% to 90% were seen once.

The clonotype originates from a woman between 25 and 40 years old who had recovered from COVID-19. The V call is TRBV28, the J call TRBJ2-5; 9 nucleotides line up with TRBD2. Sequencing input: PBMCs or T cells enriched from blood (not recorded which). Here the CDR3 DNA reads TGTGCCAGCAGTTTATTATGGCCTAGCGGGAACCAAGAGACCCAGTACTTC. This codes for CASSLLWPSGNQETQYF.